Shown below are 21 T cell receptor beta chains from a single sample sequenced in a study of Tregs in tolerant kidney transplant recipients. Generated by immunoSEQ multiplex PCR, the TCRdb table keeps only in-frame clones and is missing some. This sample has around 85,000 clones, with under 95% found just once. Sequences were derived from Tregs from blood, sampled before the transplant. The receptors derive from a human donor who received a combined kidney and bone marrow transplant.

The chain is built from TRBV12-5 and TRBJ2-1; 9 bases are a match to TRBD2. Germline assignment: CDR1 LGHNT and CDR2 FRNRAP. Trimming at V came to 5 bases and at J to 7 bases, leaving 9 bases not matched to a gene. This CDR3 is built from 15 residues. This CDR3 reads CASGQESGRSNEQFF. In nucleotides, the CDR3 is TGTGCTAGTGGTCAGGAGAGCGGGAGGAGTAATGAGCAGTTCTTC.

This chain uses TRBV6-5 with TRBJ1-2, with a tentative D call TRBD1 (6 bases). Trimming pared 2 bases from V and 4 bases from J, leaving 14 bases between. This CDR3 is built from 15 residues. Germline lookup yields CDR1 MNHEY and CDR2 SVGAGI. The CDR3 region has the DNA TGTGCCAGCAGTTACGATGGGGGGCAGGGCTATGGCTACACCTTC. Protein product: CASSYDGGQGYGYTF.

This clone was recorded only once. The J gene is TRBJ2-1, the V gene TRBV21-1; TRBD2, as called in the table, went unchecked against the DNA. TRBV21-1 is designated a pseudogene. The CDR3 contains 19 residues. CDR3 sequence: CASSKGDRGLAGGYNEQFF. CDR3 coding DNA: TGTGCCAGCAGCAAAGGGGACAGGGGGCTAGCGGGAGGCTACAATGAGCAGTTCTTC.

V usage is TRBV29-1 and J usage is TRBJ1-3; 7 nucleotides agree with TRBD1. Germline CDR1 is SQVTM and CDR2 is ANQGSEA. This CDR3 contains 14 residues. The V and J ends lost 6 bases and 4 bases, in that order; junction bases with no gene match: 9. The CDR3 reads CSVLKGAGGNTIYF. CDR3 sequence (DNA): TGCAGCGTGCTCAAGGGGGCAGGGGGAAACACCATATATTTT. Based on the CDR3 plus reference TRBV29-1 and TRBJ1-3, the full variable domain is SAVISQKPSRDICQRGTSLTIQCQVDSQVTMMFWYRQQPGQSLTLIATANQGSEATYESGFVIDKFPISRPNLTFSTLTVSNMSPEDSSIYLCSVLKGAGGNTIYFGEGSWLTVV.

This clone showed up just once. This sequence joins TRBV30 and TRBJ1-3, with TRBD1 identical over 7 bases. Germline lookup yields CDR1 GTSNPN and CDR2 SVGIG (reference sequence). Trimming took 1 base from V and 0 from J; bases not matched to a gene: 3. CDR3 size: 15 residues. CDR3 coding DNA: TGTGCCTGGAGTGCGGACAGGTACTCTGGAAACACCATATATTTT. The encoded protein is CAWSADRYSGNTIYF.

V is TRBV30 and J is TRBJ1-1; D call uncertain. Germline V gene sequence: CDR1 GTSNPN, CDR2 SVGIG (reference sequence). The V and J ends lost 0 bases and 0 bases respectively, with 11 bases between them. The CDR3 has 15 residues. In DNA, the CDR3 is TGTGCCTGGAGTGTACGGTTGAATCTGAACACTGAAGCTTTCTTT. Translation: CAWSVRLNLNTEAFF.

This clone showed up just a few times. The CDR3 sequence is CASSPARSEQYF. CDR3 DNA: TGTGCCAGCAGCCCAGCTCGCAGCGAGCAGTACTTC. The V call is TRBV7-9, the J call TRBJ2-7, with D unresolved. CDR1 is SEHNR and CDR2 is FQNEAQ in the germline V gene (reference sequence). V was pared by 5 bases and J by 6 bases, with 11 bases between. The CDR3 has 12 residues.

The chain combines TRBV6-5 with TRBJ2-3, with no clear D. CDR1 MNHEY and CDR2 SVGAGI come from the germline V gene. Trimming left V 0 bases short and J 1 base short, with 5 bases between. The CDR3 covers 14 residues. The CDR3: CASSYSGGTDTQYF. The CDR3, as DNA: TGTGCCAGCAGTTACTCTGGAGGCACAGATACGCAGTATTTT.

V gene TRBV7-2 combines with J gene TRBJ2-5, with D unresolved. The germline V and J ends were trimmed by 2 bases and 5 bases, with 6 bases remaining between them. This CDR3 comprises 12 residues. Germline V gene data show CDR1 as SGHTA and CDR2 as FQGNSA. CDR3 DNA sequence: TGTGCCAGCAGCTTATTGTCGGAGACCCAGTACTTC. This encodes CASSLLSETQYF.

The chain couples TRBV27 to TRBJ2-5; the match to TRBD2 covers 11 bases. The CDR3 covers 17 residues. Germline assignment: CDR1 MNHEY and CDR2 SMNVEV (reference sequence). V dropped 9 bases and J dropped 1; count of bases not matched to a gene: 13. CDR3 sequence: CARVTSGNDWGQETQYF. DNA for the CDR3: TGTGCCAGGGTGACTAGCGGGAATGATTGGGGCCAAGAGACCCAGTACTTC.

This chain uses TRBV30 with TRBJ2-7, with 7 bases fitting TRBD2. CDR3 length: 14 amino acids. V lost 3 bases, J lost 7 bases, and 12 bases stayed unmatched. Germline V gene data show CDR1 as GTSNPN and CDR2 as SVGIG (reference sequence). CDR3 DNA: TGTGCCTGGAGGGGAGCGGGATTCTATCAAGAGCAGTACTTC. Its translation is CAWRGAGFYQEQYF.

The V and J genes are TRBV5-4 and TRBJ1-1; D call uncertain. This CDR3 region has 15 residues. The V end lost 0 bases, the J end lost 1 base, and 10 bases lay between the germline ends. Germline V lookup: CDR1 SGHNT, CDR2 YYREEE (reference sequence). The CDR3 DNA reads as TGTGCCAGCAGCTTGGCCCGACGGGAGAACACTGAAGCTTTCTTT. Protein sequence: CASSLARRENTEAFF.

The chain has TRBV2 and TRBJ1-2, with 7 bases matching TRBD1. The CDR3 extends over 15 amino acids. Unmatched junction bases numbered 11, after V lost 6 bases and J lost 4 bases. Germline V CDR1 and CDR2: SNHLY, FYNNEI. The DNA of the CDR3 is TGTGCCAGCAGATCGCAACCGGGACAGAGCTATGGCTACACCTTC. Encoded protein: CASRSQPGQSYGYTF.

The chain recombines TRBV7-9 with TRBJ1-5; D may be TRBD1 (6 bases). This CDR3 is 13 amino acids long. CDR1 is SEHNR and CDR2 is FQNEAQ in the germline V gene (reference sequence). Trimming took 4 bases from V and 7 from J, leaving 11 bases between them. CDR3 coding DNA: TGTGCCAGCAGCTCACAGGGAGGGCAGCCCCAGCATTTT. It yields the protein CASSSQGGQPQHF.

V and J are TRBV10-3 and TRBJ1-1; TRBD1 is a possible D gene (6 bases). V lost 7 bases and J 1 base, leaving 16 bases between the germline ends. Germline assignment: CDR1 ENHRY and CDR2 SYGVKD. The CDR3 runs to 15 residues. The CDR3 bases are TGTGCCATCACCCCCTTAGGGACATCGAACACTGAAGCTTTCTTT. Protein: CAITPLGTSNTEAFF.

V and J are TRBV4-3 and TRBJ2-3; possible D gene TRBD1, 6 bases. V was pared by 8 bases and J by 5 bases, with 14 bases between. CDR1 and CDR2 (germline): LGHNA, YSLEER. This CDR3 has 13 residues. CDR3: CASGVWGRDTQYF. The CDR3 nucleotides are TGCGCCAGCGGGGTTTGGGGGCGAGATACGCAGTATTTT.

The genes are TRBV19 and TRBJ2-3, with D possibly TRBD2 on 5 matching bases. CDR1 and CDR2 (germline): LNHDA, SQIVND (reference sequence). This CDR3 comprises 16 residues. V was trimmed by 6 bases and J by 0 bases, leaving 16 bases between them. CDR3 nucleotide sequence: TGTGCCAGTAGACGGACTTGGGCTGAGAGCACAGATACGCAGTATTTT. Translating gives CASRRTWAESTDTQYF.

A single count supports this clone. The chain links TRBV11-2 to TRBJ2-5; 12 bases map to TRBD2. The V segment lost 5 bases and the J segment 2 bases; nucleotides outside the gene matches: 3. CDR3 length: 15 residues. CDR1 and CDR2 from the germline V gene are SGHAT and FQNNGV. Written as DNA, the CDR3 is TGTGCCAGCAGCCTAGGGACTAGCGGGCAAGAGACCCAGTACTTC. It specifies CASSLGTSGQETQYF.

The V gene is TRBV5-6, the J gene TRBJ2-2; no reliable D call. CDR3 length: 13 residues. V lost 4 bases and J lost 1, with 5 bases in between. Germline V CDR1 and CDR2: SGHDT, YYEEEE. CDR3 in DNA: TGTGCCAGCAGCGGCTGGAACACCGGGGAGCTGTTTTTT. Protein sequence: CASSGWNTGELFF.

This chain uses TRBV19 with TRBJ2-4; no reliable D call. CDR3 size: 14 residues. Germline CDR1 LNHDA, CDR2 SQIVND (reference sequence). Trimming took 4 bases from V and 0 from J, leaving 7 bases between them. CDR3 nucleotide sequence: TGTGCCAGTAGTACCAGCGAAGCCAAAAACATTCAGTACTTC. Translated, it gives CASSTSEAKNIQYF.

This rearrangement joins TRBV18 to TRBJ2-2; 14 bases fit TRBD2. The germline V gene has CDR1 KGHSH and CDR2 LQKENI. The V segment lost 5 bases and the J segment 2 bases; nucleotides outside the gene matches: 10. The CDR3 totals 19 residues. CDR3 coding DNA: TGTGCCAGCTCATCAGGACTAGCGGGAGGCCATAAAAACACCGGGGAGCTGTTTTTT. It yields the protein CASSSGLAGGHKNTGELFF.